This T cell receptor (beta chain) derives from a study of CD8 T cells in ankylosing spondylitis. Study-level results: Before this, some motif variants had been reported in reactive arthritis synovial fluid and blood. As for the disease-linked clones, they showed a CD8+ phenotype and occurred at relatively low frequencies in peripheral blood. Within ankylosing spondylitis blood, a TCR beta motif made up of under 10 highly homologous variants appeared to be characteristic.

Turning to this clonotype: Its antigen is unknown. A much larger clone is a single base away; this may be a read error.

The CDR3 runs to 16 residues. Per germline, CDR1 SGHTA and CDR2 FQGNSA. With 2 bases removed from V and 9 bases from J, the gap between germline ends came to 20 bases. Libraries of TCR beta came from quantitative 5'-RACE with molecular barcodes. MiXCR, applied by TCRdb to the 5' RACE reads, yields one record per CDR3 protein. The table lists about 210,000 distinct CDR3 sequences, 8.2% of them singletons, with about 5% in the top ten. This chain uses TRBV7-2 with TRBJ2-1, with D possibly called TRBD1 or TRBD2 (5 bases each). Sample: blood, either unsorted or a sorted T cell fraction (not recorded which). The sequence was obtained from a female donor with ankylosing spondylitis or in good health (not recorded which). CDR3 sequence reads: CASSLTSAGADSEQFF. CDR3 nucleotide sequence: TGTGCCAGCAGCTTAACGTCCGCGGGCGCAGACAGTGAGCAGTTCTTC.